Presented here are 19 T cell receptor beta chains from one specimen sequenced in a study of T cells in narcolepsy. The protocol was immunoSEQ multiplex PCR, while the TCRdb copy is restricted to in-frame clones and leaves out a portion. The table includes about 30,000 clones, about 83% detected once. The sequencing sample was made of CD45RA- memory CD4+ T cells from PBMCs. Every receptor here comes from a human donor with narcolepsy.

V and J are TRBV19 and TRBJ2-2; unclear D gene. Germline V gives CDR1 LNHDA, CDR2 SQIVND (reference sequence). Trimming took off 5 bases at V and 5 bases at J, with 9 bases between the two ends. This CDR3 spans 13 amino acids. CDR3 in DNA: TGTGCCAGTAGTGTTTTCCGGACCGGGGAGCTGTTTTTT. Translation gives CASSVFRTGELFF.

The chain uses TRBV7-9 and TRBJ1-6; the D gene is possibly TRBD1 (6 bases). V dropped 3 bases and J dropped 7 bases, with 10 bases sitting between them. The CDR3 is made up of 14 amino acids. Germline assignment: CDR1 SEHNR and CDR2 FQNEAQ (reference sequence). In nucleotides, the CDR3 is TGTGCCAGCAGCTTTCCAGGGGAAAATTCACCCCTCCACTTT. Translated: CASSFPGENSPLHF.

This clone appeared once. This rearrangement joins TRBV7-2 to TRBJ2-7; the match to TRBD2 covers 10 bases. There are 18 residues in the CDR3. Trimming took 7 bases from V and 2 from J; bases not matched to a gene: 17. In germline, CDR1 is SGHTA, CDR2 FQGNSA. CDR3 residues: CASTPRASSGGTPYEQYF. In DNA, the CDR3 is TGTGCCAGCACCCCGAGGGCATCTAGCGGGGGAACGCCCTACGAGCAGTACTTC.

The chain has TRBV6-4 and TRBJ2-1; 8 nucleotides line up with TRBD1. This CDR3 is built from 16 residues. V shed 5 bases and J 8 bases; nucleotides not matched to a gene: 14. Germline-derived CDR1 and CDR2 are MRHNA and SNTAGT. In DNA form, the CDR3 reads TGTGCCAGCAGTTTTCAACCAGGGGGCGTCGGGGATGAGCAGTTCTTC. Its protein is CASSFQPGGVGDEQFF.

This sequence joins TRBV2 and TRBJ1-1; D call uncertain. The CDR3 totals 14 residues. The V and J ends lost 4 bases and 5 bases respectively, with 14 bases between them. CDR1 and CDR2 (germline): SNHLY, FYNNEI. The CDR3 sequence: CASSGPGFFTEAFF. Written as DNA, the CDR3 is TGTGCCAGCAGTGGTCCGGGGTTTTTTACTGAAGCTTTCTTT.

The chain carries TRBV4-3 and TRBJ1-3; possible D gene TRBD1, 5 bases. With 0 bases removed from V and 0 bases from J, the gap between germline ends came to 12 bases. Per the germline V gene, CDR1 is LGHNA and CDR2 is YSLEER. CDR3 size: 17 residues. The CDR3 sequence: CASSQEPPGGSGNTIYF. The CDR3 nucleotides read TGCGCCAGCAGCCAAGAGCCCCCCGGGGGCTCTGGAAACACCATATATTTT.

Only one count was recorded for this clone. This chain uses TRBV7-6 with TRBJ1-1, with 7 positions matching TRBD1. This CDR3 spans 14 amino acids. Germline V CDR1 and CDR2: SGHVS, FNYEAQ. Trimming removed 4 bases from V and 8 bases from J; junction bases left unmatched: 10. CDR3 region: CASSSGQVYSEAFF. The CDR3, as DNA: TGTGCCAGCAGCTCCGGACAGGTGTATTCCGAAGCTTTCTTT.

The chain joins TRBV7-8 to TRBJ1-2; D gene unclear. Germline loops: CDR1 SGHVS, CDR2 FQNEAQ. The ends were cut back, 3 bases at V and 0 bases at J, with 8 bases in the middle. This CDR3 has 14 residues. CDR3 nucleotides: TGTGCCAGCAGCTTGACAAAATCTAACTATGGCTACACCTTC. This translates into CASSLTKSNYGYTF.

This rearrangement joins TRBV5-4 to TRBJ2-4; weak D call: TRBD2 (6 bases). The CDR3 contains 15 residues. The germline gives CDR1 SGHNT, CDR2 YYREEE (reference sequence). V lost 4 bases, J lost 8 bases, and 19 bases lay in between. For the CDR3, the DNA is TGTGCCAGCAGCCACACCGGTGATTCGGGGGACATTCAGTACTTC. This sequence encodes CASSHTGDSGDIQYF.

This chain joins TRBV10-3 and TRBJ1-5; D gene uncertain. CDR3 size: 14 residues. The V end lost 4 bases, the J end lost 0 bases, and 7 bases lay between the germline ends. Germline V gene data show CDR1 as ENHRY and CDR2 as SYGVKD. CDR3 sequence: CAISGPGSNQPQHF. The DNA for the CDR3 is TGTGCCATCAGTGGTCCAGGTAGCAATCAGCCCCAGCATTTT.

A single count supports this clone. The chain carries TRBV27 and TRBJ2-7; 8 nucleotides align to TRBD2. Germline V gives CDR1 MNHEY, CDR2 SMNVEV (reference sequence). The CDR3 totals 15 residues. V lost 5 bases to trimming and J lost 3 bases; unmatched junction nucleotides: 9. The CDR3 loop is CASSQRETSVYEQYF. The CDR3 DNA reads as TGTGCCAGCAGTCAACGGGAGACTAGCGTCTACGAGCAGTACTTC.

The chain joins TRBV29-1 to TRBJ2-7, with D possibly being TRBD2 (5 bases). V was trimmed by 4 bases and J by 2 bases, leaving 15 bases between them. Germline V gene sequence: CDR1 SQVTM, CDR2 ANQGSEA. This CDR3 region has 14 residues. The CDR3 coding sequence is TGCAGCGTTGGCTCAGGAGGCGGTGCCTACGAGCAGTACTTC. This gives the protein CSVGSGGGAYEQYF.

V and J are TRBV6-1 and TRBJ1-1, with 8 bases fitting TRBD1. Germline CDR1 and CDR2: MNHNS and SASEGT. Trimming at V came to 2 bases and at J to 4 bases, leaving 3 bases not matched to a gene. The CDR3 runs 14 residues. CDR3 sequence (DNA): TGTGCCAGCAGTGAACAGGGGGCAACCACTGAAGCTTTCTTT. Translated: CASSEQGATTEAFF.

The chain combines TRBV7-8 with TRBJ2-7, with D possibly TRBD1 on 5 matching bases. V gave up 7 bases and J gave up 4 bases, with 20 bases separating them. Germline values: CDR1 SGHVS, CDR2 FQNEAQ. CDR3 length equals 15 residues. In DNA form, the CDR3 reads TGTGCCAGCATACCTTCGGGCAGGGTAATTTACGAGCAGTACTTC. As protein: CASIPSGRVIYEQYF.

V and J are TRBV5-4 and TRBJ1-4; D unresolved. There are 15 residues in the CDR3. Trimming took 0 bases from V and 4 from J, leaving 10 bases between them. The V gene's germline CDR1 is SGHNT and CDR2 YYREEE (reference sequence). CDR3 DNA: TGTGCCAGCAGCTTGGGGGCAGGTTATAATGAAAAACTGTTTTTT. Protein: CASSLGAGYNEKLFF.

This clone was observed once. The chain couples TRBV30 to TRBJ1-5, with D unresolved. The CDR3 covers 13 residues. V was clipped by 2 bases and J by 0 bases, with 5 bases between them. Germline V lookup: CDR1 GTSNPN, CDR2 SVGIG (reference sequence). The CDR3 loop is CAWSRYSNQPQHF. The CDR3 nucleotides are TGTGCCTGGAGTCGCTATAGCAATCAGCCCCAGCATTTT.

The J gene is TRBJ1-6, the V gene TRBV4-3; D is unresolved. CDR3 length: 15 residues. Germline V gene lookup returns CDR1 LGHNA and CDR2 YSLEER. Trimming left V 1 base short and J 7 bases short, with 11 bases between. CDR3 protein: CASSQARTGNSPLHF. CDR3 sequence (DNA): TGCGCCAGCAGCCAAGCTAGGACCGGGAATTCACCCCTCCACTTT.

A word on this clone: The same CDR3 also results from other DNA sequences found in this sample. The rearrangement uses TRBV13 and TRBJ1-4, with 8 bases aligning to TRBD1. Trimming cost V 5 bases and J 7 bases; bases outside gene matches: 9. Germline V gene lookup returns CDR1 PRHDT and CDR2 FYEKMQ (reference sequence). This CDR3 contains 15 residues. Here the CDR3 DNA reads TGTGCCAGCAGCACACGGCAGGGGGCTGGTGAAAAACTGTTTTTT. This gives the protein CASSTRQGAGEKLFF.

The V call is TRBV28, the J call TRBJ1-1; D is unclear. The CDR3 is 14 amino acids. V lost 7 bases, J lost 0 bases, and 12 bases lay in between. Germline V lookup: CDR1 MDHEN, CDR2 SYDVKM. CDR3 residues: CASIRVGMNTEAFF. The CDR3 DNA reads TGTGCCAGCATCCGGGTAGGGATGAACACTGAAGCTTTCTTT.